The entry below gives a single T cell receptor beta chain sequence along with its context. Its antigen is unidentified. The V gene end was trimmed by 7 bases and the J gene end by 5 bases; junction bases not matched to a gene: 10. Germline V lookup: CDR1 SNHLY, CDR2 FYNNEI. CDR3 length equals 15 residues. The data were obtained in a study of T cell responses to AZD1222 COVID-19 vaccine. The protocol was immunoSEQ multiplex PCR, while the TCRdb copy is restricted to in-frame clones and leaves out a portion. The sample includes about 92,000 clones, approximately 91% seen only once; the top ten take 7.5%. Study-wide findings and caveats: It should be noted that donors were predominantly white British and more often female, and clonal diversity was possibly underestimated. Targeting of unmutated variant regions was reportedly seen in nearly half of spike-specific TCRs. Spike-spanning, vaccine-associated CD4 TCRs were dominant at 160-218 and 743-854. Baseline serostatus was positive in only six AZD1222 recipients.

This TCR derives from an adult in good health. This chain links TRBV2 with TRBJ2-5, with TRBD2 matching over 10 bases. The sample was peripheral blood, taken on day 0 of AZD1222 vaccination. DNA for the CDR3: TGTGCCAGCACGATCGAGGCTAGCGGGAGTGAGACCCAGTACTTC. Protein: CASTIEASGSETQYF.